The clone carrying this TCR beta chain appeared once. This entry belongs to a study of shared clonotypes between healthy human individuals. As defined, naive CD8 cells were CD45RO-negative and positively selected for CCR7, with terminally differentiated effector memory CD45RA+ cells excluded. Clones were sequenced by immunoSEQ multiplex PCR, and TCRdb holds only the in-frame ones, with some missing. The sample yields around 2.1 million clones, roughly 91% seen once. The sequenced material came from naive CD8+ T cells from PBMCs. This TCR came from a man in his late teens or twenties in good health. Some clones in this sample may be carry-over from other donors' samples.

The DNA for the CDR3 is TGCGCCAGCAGCCCCGCCCATCGGGAGCGGGGGACCCCCGAGCAGTACTTC. This encodes CASSPAHRERGTPEQYF. The V gene is TRBV4-1, the J gene TRBJ2-7; 8 bases are a match to TRBD2. J lost 6 bases, V lost 4 bases, and 17 bases had no gene match. Germline V gene data show CDR1 as MGHRA and CDR2 as YSYEKL. This CDR3 is built from 17 residues.